The entry that follows covers one TCR beta chain sequence. Its antigen remains unknown. V gave up 5 bases and J gave up 5 bases; unmatched junction bases: 15. Germline V CDR1 and CDR2: SGHAT, FQNNGV. This CDR3 has 16 residues. This specimen belongs to a study of shared clonotypes between healthy human individuals. Across the whole study: The study used three CD4 naive, three CD4 memory, two CD8 naive and one CD8 memory plate per donor.

Study results and limitations: What rarefaction showed was incomplete sorted-subset sequencing despite large depth. Relative to their counterparts shared across all four donors, non-shared clonotypes exhibited diminished generation probabilities.

Assay: immunoSEQ multiplex PCR; the TCRdb copy retains only in-frame clones and omits some. The sample holds a few million clones; just over 90% are singletons and the top ten take approximately 1.7%. It was CD45RO-negative cells, positively selected for CCR7, that made up naive CD8 cells, with terminally differentiated effector memory CD45RA+ cells excluded. Donors, without exception, were Caucasian adults residing in Nashville, Tennessee. The specimen was naive CD8+ T cells from PBMCs. This TCR was sampled from a man between 18 and 29 years old in good health. Some clones in this sample may be carry-over from other donors' samples. The rearrangement links TRBV11-2 to TRBJ2-7; 7 bases are shared with TRBD1. Here the CDR3 reads CASSLNRQGGFHEQYF. The DNA for the CDR3 is TGTGCCAGCAGCCTAAACCGACAGGGCGGATTCCACGAGCAGTACTTC.